Listed below are T cell receptor beta chains from one sample, sequenced in a study of low-dose radiotherapy and immunotherapy resistance in tumors. From the reads, TCRdb called clonotypes with MiXCR, one entry per CDR3 protein. Of tens of thousands of distinct CDR3 sequences listed, roughly 31% were seen once; the top ten hold less than 4%. The sample consisted of PBMCs, taken before treatment. The receptors stem from a male donor with gallbladder cancer. The CDR3 runs from the conserved cysteine through the conserved F or W. Fields, in order: CDR3 length, V gene, D gene, clone size, J gene, CDR3 protein, CDR3 DNA. A D gene is named only where the DNA matches it firmly. Clone sizes are given selectively: once, few, many, or a class where the clone is expanded.

15	TRBV28	-	medium-sized	TRBJ2-5	CASCRPTDRQETQYF	TGTGCCAGCTGTCGACCTACAGATCGCCAAGAGACCCAGTACTTC
16	TRBV6-1	TRBD1	few	TRBJ2-7	CASSESLGQLLYEQYF	TGTGCCAGCAGTGAATCCTTGGGACAGTTGCTCTACGAGCAGTACTTC
16	TRBV5-1	-	-	TRBJ2-2	CATSGLAHQSTGELFF	TGCGCCACCTCGGGCCTAGCGCATCAATCTACCGGGGAGCTGTTTTTT
13	TRBV7-9	-	many	TRBJ2-7	CASSLGLGDEQYF	TGTGCCAGCAGCTTAGGACTCGGCGACGAGCAGTACTTC
17	TRBV20-1	-	many	TRBJ2-2	CSARDQWGPPNTGELFF	TGCAGTGCTAGAGATCAATGGGGGCCTCCGAACACCGGGGAGCTGTTTTTT
18	TRBV7-6	-	-	TRBJ2-2	CASSATGTANTGELFFFF	-
13	TRBV7-8	-	many	TRBJ2-3	CASTGRSTDTQYF	TGTGCTAGCACGGGCAGGAGCACAGATACGCAGTATTTT
14	TRBV12-3/TRBV12-4	TRBD1	-	TRBJ1-6	CASSQGAGNSPLHF	TGTGCCAGCAGTCAGGGGGCGGGTAATTCACCCCTCCACTTT
14	TRBV10-1	-	many	TRBJ2-2	CASREMGSTGELFF	TGCGCCAGCAGGGAAATGGGTAGCACCGGGGAGCTGTTTTTT
15	TRBV28	TRBD1	-	TRBJ1-5	CASSFLRTGMKPQHF	TGTGCCAGCAGTTTTCTTCGGACAGGGATGAAGCCCCAGCATTTT
17	TRBV11-2	-	many	TRBJ2-4	CASSPRGGQIAKNIQYF	TGTGCCAGCAGCCCAAGAGGGGGGCAAATAGCCAAAAACATTCAGTACTTC
14	TRBV29-1	-	medium-sized	TRBJ2-7	CSVDALGRADEQYF	TGCAGCGTAGATGCTCTCGGCAGGGCGGACGAGCAGTACTTC
15	TRBV12-3/TRBV12-4	TRBD1	many	TRBJ2-1	CASSSPDRGYNEQFF	TGTGCCAGCAGTTCGCCTGACAGGGGATACAATGAGCAGTTCTTC
13	TRBV5-1	-	-	TRBJ2-7	CASSLESSYEQYF	TGCGCCAGCAGCTTGGAATCCTCCTACGAGCAGTACTTC
16	TRBV30	TRBD1	many	TRBJ2-2	CAWSRKGQANTGELFF	TGTGCCTGGAGTAGAAAGGGACAGGCGAACACCGGGGAGCTGTTTTTT
16	TRBV6-2/TRBV6-3	-	medium-sized	TRBJ2-3	CASSARDLRTTDTQYF	TGTGCCAGCAGTGCCCGGGACCTCCGAACCACAGATACGCAGTATTTT